Listed below are T cell receptor beta chains from one sample, sequenced in a study of vaccination and CD4 T cells after COVID-19. These receptors lack a known antigen. MiXCR, applied by TCRdb to the PCR reads, yields one record per CDR3 protein. The data show fewer than 15,000 distinct CDR3 sequences, almost 40% seen once. Material for sequencing was CD4+ T cells from blood, cultured in vitro. The receptors stem from a human donor who had recovered from COVID-19. The CDR3 runs from the conserved cysteine through the conserved F or W. Each record gives: clone size, V gene, D gene, J gene, CDR3 protein, CDR3 DNA. D genes are given only for firm matches. Clone size is shown for a subset of rows, as once, few, many or a class of expanded clone.

>.|TRBV27|.|TRBJ2-2
CASSLSDYGGRPGLYGELFF
TGTGCCAGCAGTTTATCGGACTACGGGGGCCGGCCGGGTTTATACGGGGAGCTGTTTTTT
>few|TRBV6-2/TRBV6-3|.|TRBJ1-1
CASSYLANTEAFF
TGTGCCAGCAGTTATCTGGCGAACACTGAAGCTTTCTTT
>medium-sized|TRBV20-1|.|TRBJ1-2
CSASTESYGYTF
TGCAGTGCTAGTACAGAGTCCTATGGCTACACCTTC
>.|TRBV6-1|.|TRBJ1-1
CASRAIEGKNTEAFF
TGTGCCAGCAGAGCTATTGAGGGGAAGAACACTGAAGCTTTCTTT
>.|TRBV20-1|.|TRBJ2-5
CSARDPGFKETQYF
TGCAGTGCTAGAGATCCGGGGTTCAAGGAGACCCAGTACTTC
>.|TRBV20-1|.|TRBJ2-2
CSASGFTGELFF
TGCAGTGCTAGCGGTTTTACCGGGGAGCTGTTTTTT
>.|TRBV7-9|TRBD1|TRBJ2-1
CASSGDRGRVQFF
TGTGCCAGCAGCGGGGACAGGGGGCGCGTGCAGTTCTTC
>.|TRBV19|.|TRBJ1-3
CASKDRGNTIYF
TGTGCCAGTAAGGACCGTGGAAACACCATATATTTT
>.|TRBV27|.|TRBJ1-2
CASSARAFYGYTF
TGTGCCAGCAGCGCCAGGGCCTTCTATGGCTACACCTTC
>few|TRBV6-1|.|TRBJ2-7
CASSGGDSSYEQYF
TGTGCCAGCAGTGGGGGCGATAGCTCCTACGAGCAGTACTTC
>.|TRBV6-1|.|TRBJ1-5
CASSPRLSGGNQPQHF
TGTGCCAGCAGTCCTCGTCTTTCAGGGGGCAATCAGCCCCAGCATTTT
>.|TRBV5-1|.|TRBJ1-6
CASSGNLQLNSPLHF
TGCGCCAGCAGCGGGAACCTACAACTTAATTCACCCCTCCACTTT
>medium-sized|TRBV20-1|.|TRBJ1-5
CSATREQGSSQPQHF
TGCAGTGCTACCCGGGAGCAGGGGAGTAGTCAGCCCCAGCATTTT
>.|TRBV27|.|TRBJ2-1
CASSRINSNEQFF
TGTGCCAGCAGTCGAATAAACAGCAATGAGCAGTTCTTC
>.|TRBV20-1|.|TRBJ2-4
CSASRRDPDIQYF
TGCAGTGCTAGTAGGAGGGACCCGGACATTCAGTACTTC
>few|TRBV12-3/TRBV12-4|TRBD1|TRBJ1-5
CASSPTGGPKPQHF
TGTGCCAGCAGCCCTACAGGGGGCCCTAAGCCCCAGCATTTT
>few|TRBV28|.|TRBJ1-3
CASSNGPSSGNTIYF
TGTGCCAGCAGTAATGGACCCTCTTCCGGAAACACCATATATTTT
>once|TRBV5-4|TRBD2|TRBJ2-7
CASSSGTSGSYEQYF
TGTGCCAGCAGCTCCGGGACTAGCGGCTCCTACGAGCAGTACTTC
>.|TRBV10-3|.|TRBJ1-1
CAISGQDDTEAFF
TGTGCCATCAGTGGACAGGATGACACTGAAGCTTTCTTT
>.|TRBV19|.|TRBJ2-1
CASSNRKRAAGNEQFF
TGTGCCAGTAGTAATCGGAAGAGGGCGGCTGGGAATGAGCAGTTCTTC
>.|TRBV18|.|TRBJ2-7
CASSPEQGSTYEQYF
TGTGCCAGCTCACCAGAGCAGGGAAGCACCTACGAGCAGTACTTC
>.|TRBV19|.|TRBJ2-3
CASLGTGHPSTDTQYF
TGTGCCAGTCTGGGGACGGGACACCCTAGCACAGATACGCAGTATTTT
>.|TRBV28|TRBD1|TRBJ2-7
CASRGWTGFAEQYF
TGTGCCAGCAGGGGGTGGACAGGGTTTGCCGAGCAGTACTTC
>few|TRBV2|.|TRBJ2-5
CASSARGGETQYF
TGTGCCAGCAGTGCCAGGGGCGGAGAGACCCAGTACTTC
>.|TRBV6-2/TRBV6-3|.|TRBJ2-6
CASSYALSGANVLTF
TGTGCCAGCAGTTACGCCCTCTCTGGGGCCAACGTCCTGACTTTC
>.|TRBV7-3|TRBD2|TRBJ2-1
CASSFTREGYNEQFF
TGTGCCAGCAGCTTTACCCGGGAGGGATACAATGAGCAGTTCTTC
>.|TRBV7-9|.|TRBJ1-1
CASSPMTRGRNTEAFF
TGTGCCAGCAGCCCTATGACGCGAGGGAGGAACACTGAAGCTTTCTTT
>few|TRBV20-1|.|TRBJ2-7
CSARGRGYEQYF
TGCAGTGCTAGAGGAAGGGGCTACGAGCAGTACTTC
>.|TRBV30|TRBD1|TRBJ1-1
CAWSTGTGGNTEAFF
TGTGCCTGGAGCACCGGGACAGGGGGCAACACTGAAGCTTTCTTT